This T cell receptor (beta chain) was documented in a study of T cells after yellow fever vaccination. This clonotype was recorded at least ten times. Its antigen is unidentified. TCRdb redid the calling of the 5' RACE reads with MiXCR, one entry per CDR3 protein. The sample has tens of thousands of distinct CDR3 sequences, 5% to 6.5% seen once. V gave up 5 bases and J gave up 5 bases, with 13 bases separating them. The CDR3 extends over 13 amino acids. Germline-derived CDR1 and CDR2 are SGHTA and FQGNSA. The study's findings and limits: Subsequent to the booster, the majority of primary-vaccination clones reappeared (roughly 96% CD4, 85% to 90% CD8).

The specimen comprised CD4+ T cells sorted from PBMCs, sampled less than 16 days after the first yellow fever vaccination. V gene TRBV7-2 combines with J gene TRBJ2-7; D may be TRBD2 (6 bases). The sequence was obtained from a young man who received the YFV17D yellow fever vaccine. The CDR3 region has the DNA TGTGCCAGCAGCCCGCGGCGGGGCCACGAGCAGTACTTC. Its translation is CASSPRRGHEQYF.